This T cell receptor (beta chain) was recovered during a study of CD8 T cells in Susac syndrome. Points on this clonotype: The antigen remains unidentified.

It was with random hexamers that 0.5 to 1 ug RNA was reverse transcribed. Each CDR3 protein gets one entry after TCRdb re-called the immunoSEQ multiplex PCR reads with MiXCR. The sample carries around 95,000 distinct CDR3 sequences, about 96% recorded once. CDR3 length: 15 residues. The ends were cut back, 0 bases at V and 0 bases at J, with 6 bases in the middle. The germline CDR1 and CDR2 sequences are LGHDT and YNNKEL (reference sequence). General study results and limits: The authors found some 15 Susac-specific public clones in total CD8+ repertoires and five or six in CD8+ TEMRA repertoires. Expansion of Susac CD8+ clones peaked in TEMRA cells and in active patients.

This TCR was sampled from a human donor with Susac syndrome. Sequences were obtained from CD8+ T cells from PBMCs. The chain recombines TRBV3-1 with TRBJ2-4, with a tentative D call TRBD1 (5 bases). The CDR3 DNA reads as TGTGCCAGCAGCCAAGAACAGGTAGCCAAAAACATTCAGTACTTC. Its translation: CASSQEQVAKNIQYF.